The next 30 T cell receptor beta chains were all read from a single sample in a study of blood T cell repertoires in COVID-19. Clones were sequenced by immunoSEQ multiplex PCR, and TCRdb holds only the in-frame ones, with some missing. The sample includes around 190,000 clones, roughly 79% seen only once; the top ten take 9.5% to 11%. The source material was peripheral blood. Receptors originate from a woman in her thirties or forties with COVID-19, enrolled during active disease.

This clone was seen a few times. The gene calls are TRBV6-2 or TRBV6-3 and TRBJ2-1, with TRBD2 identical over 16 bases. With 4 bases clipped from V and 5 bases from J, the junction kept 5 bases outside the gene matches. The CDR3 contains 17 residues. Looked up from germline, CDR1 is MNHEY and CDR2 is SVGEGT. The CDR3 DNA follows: TGTGCCAGCAGTTCCAGGGGACTAGCGGGAGGGCACAATGAGCAGTTCTTC. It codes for CASSSRGLAGGHNEQFF.

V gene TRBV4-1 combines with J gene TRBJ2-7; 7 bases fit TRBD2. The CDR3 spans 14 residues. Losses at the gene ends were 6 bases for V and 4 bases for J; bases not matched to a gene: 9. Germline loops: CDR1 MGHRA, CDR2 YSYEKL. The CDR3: CASRDLRGSYEQYF. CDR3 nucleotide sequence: TGCGCCAGCAGGGACTTGCGGGGGAGTTACGAGCAGTACTTC.

The CDR3 sequence is CASSLLFRSNEQFF. The CDR3 DNA follows: TGTGCCAGCAGCTTACTGTTTCGGTCGAATGAGCAGTTCTTC. The V and J genes are TRBV11-2 and TRBJ2-1, with unresolved D. Trimming removed 2 bases from V and 7 bases from J, with 12 bases in between. Germline lookup yields CDR1 SGHAT and CDR2 FQNNGV. CDR3 size: 14 residues. Combining the CDR3 with reference TRBV11-2 and TRBJ2-1 gives the whole variable domain EAGVAQSPRYKIIEKRQSVAFWCNPISGHATLYWYQQILGQGPKLLIQFQNNGVVDDSQLPKDRFSAERLKGVDSTLKIQPAKLEDSAVYLCASSLLFRSNEQFFGPGTRLTVL.

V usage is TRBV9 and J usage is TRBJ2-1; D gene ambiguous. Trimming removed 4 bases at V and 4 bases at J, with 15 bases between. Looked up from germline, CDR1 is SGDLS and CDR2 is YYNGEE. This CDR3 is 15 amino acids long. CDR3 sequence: CASSPRSWNYNEQFF. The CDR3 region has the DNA TGTGCCAGCAGCCCTCGTAGCTGGAATTACAATGAGCAGTTCTTC.

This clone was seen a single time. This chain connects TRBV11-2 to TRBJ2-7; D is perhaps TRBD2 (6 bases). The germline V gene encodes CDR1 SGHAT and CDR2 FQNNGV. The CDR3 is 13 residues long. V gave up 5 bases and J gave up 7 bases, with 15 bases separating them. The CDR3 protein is CASSRGVGWEQYV. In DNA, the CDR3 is TGTGCCAGCAGCCGCGGGGTAGGCTGGGAGCAGTACGTC.

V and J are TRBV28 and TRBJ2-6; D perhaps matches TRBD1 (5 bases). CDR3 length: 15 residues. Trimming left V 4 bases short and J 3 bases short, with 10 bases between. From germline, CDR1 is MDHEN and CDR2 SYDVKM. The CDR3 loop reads CASSSTGFGANVLTF. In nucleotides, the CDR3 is TGTGCCAGCAGTTCAACAGGTTTTGGGGCCAACGTCCTGACTTTC.

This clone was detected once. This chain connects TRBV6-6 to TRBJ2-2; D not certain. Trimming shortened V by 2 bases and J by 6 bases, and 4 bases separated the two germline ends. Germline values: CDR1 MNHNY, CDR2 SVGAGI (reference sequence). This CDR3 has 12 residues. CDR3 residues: CASSYPPGELFF. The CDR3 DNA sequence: TGTGCCAGCAGTTACCCTCCCGGGGAGCTGTTTTTT.

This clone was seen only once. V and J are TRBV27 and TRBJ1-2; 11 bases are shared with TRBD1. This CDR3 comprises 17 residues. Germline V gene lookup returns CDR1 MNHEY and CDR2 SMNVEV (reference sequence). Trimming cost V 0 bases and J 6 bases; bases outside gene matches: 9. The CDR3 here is CASSLSDTKGQGDGYTF. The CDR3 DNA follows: TGTGCCAGCAGTTTATCCGACACAAAGGGACAGGGGGATGGCTACACCTTC.

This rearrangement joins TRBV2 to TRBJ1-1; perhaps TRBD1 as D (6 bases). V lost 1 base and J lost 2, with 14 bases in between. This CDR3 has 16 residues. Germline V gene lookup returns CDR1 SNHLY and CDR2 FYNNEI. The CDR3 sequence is CASSEGLGRGNTEAFF. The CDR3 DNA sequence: TGTGCCAGCAGTGAAGGTCTGGGCAGGGGAAACACTGAAGCTTTCTTT.

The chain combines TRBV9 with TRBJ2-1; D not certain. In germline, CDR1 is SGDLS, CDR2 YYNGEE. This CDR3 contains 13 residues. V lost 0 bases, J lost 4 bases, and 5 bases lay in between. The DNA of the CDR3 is TGTGCCAGCAGCGTAGGAGTATACAATGAGCAGTTCTTC. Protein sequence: CASSVGVYNEQFF.

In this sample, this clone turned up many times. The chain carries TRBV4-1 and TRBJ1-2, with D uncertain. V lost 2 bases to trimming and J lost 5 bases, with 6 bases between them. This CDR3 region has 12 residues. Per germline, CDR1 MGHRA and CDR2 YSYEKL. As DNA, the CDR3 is TGCGCCAGCAGCCAATCAGATTATGGCTACACCTTC. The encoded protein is CASSQSDYGYTF.

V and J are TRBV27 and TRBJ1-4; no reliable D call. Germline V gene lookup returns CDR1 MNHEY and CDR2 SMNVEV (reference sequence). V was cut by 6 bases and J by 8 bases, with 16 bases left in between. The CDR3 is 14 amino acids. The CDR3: CASSSDGGWEKLFF. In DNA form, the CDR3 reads TGTGCCAGCAGCTCAGACGGAGGGTGGGAAAAACTGTTTTTT.

CDR3: CASRDLDREDQPQHF. The CDR3 region has the DNA TGTGCCAGCAGGGATTTAGACAGGGAGGACCAGCCCCAGCATTTT. The gene calls are TRBV6-5 and TRBJ1-5; 7 bases are a match to TRBD1. The CDR3 is 15 residues long. The germline V gene encodes CDR1 MNHEY and CDR2 SVGAGI. Trimming cost V 6 bases and J 7 bases; bases outside gene matches: 12.

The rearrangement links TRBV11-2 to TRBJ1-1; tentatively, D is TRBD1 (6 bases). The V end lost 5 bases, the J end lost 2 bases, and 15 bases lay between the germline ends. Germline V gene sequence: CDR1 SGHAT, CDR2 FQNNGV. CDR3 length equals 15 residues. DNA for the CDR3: TGTGCCAGCAGCAAAAACAGGGCTATTAACACTGAAGCTTTCTTT. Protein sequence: CASSKNRAINTEAFF. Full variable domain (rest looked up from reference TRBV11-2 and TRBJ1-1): EAGVAQSPRYKIIEKRQSVAFWCNPISGHATLYWYQQILGQGPKLLIQFQNNGVVDDSQLPKDRFSAERLKGVDSTLKIQPAKLEDSAVYLCASSKNRAINTEAFFGQGTRLTVV.

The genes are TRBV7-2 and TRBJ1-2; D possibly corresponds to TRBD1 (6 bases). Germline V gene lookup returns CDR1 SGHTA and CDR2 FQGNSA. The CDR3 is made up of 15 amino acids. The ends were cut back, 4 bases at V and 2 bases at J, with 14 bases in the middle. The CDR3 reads CASSSPWGGNYGYTF. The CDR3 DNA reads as TGTGCCAGCAGCTCCCCTTGGGGGGGCAACTATGGCTACACCTTC.

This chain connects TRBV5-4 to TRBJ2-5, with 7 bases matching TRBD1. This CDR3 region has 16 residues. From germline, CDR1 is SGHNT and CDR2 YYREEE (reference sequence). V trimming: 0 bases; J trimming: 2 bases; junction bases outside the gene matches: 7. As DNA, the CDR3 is TGTGCCAGCAGCTTGGCCCTCGGACAGGAACAAGAGACCCAGTACTTC. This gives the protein CASSLALGQEQETQYF.

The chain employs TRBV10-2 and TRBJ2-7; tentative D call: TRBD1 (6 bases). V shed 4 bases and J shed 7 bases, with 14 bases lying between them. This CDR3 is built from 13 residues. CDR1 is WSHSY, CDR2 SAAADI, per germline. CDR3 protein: CASSGQGRMEQYV. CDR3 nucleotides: TGCGCCAGCAGTGGTCAGGGGCGAATGGAGCAGTACGTC.

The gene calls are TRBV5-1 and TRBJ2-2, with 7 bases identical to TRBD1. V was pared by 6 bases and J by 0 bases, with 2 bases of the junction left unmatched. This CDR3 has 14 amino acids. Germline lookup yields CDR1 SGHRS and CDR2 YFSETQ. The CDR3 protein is CASTGTANTGELFF. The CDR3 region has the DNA TGCGCCAGCACAGGGACAGCGAACACCGGGGAGCTGTTTTTT.

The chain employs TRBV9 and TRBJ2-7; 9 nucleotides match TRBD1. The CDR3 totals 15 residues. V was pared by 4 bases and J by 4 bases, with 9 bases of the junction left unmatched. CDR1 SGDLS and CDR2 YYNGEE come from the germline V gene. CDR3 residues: CASSTGGQGVYEQYF. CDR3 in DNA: TGTGCCAGCAGCACCGGGGGACAGGGTGTGTACGAGCAGTACTTC.

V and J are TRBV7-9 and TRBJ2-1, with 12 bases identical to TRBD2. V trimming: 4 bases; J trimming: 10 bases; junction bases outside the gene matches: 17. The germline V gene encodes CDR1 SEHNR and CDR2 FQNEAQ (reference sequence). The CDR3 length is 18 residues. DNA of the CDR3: TGTGCCAGCAGCTCCCCGGGACTAGCGGGTGCAACGGGTTGGGAGCAGTTCTTC. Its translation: CASSSPGLAGATGWEQFF.

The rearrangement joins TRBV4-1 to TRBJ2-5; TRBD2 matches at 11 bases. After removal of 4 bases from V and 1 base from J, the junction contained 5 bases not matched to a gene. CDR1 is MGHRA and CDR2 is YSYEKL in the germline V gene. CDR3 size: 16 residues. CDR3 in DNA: TGCGCCAGCAGCCGTTCTAGCGGGGGGACCCAAGAGACCCAGTACTTC. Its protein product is CASSRSSGGTQETQYF.

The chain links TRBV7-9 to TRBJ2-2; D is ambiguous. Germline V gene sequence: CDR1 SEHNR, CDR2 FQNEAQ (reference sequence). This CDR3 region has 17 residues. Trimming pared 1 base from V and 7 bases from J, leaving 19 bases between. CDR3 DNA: TGTGCCAGCAGCTTAGGGCTCGGCGGCAGATTTCGCGGGGAGCTGTTTTTT. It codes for CASSLGLGGRFRGELFF.

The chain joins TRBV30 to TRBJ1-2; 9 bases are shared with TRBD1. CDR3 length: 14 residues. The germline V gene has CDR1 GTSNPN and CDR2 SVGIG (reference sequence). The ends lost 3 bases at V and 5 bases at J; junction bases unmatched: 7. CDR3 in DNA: TGTGCCTGGAGGGACAGGGGCCTATCGTATGGCTACACCTTC. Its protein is CAWRDRGLSYGYTF.

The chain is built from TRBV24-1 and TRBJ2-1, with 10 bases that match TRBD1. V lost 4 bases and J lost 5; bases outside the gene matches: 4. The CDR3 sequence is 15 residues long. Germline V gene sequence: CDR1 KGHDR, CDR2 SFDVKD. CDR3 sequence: CATSDRGQGNNEQFF. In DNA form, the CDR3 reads TGTGCCACCAGTGACCGGGGACAGGGGAACAATGAGCAGTTCTTC.

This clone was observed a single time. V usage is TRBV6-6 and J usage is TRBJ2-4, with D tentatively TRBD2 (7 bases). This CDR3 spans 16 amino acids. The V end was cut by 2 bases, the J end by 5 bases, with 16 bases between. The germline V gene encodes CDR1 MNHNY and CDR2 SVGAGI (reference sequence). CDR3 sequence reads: CASSYALRGGENIQYF. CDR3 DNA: TGTGCCAGCAGTTACGCGCTGAGGGGGGGCGAAAACATTCAGTACTTC.

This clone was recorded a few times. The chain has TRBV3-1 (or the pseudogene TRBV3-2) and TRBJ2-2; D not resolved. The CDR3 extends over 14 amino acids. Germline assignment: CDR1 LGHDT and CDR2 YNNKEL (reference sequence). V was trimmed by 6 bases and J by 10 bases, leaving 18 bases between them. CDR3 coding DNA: TGTGCCAGCAGGTCACACAGTCTCTTTGAGGAGCTGTTTTTT. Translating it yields CASRSHSLFEELFF.

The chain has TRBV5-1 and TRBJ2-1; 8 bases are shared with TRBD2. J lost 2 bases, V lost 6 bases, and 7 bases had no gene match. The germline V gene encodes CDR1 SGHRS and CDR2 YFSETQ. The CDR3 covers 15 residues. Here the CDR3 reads CASTDRTSPYNEQFF. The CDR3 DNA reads TGCGCCAGCACCGACCGGACTAGCCCCTACAATGAGCAGTTCTTC. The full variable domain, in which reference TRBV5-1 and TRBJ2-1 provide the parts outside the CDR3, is KAGVTQTPRYLIKTRGQQVTLSCSPISGHRSVSWYQQTPGQGLQFLFEYFSETQRNKGNFPGRFSGRQFSNSRSEMNVSTLELGDSALYLCASTDRTSPYNEQFFGPGTRLTVL.

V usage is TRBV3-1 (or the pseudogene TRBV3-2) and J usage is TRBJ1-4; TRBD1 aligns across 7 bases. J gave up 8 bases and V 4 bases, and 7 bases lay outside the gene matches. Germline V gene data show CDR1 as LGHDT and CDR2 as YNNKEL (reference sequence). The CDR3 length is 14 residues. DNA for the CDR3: TGTGCCAGCAGCCGACCAGGGGGAGGCGAAAAACTGTTTTTT. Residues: CASSRPGGGEKLFF.

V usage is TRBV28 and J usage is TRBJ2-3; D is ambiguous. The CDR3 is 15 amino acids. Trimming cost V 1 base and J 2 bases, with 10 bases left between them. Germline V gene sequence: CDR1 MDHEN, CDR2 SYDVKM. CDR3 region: CASSLSGLDTDTQYF. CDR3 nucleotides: TGTGCCAGCAGTTTATCGGGTCTGGACACAGATACGCAGTATTTT.

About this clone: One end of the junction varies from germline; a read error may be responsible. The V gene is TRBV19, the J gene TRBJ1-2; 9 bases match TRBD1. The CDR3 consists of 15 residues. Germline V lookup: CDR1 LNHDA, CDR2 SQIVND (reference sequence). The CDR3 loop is CASSTLDRGNSGYTF. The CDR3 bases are TGTGCCAGTAGCACCCTGGACAGGGGAAACTCTGGCTACACCTTC.